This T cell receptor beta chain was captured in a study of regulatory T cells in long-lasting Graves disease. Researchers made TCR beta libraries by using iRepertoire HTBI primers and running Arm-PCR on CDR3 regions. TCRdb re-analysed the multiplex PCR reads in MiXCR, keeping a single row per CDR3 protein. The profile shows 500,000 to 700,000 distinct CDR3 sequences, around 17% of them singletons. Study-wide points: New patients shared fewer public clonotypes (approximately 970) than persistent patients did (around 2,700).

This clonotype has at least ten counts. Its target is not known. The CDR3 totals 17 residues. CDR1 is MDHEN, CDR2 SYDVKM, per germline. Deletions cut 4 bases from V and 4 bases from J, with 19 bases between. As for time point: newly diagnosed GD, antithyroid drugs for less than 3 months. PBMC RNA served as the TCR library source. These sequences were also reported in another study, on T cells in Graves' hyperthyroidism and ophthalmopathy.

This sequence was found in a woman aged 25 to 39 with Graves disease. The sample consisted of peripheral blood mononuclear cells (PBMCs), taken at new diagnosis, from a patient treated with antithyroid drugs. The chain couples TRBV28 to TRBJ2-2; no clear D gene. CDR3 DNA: TGTGCCAGCAGTTCCACGCCTCGTCAGGATATCACCGGGGAGCTGTTTTTT. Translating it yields CASSSTPRQDITGELFF.